The rows below give T cell receptor beta chains drawn from one sample of a study of Ad26.COV2.S vaccination and SARS-CoV-2 variants. Repertoires were generated with immunoSEQ multiplex PCR, while TCRdb's copy carries only in-frame clones and drops some. The sample contains roughly 180,000 clones, around nine tenths of which appear only once. This material consisted of peripheral blood, taken after recovery from COVID-19. All receptors derive from a human donor who had recovered from COVID-19. Each CDR3 is given with its conserved first and last residue. Clone size, where shown, is once, few, many, or a class for clones that have expanded.

clone_size: NA
j_call: TRBJ1-2
v_call: TRBV9
cdr3_aa: CASSVEQGGWDGYTF

clone_size: NA
j_call: TRBJ2-2
v_call: TRBV7-8
cdr3_aa: CARGGNGGTGELFF

clone_size: once
j_call: TRBJ2-5
v_call: TRBV4-1
cdr3_aa: CASSLTGGEETQYF

clone_size: NA
j_call: TRBJ2-3
v_call: TRBV18
cdr3_aa: CASSPPSVGGTQYF

clone_size: NA
j_call: TRBJ1-1
v_call: TRBV7-9
cdr3_aa: CASRSGRRGQGITEAFF

clone_size: NA
j_call: TRBJ2-1
v_call: TRBV29-1
cdr3_aa: CSVEDLRGLAGSEQFF

clone_size: once
j_call: TRBJ2-5
v_call: TRBV24-1
cdr3_aa: CATSDPRGYQETQYF

clone_size: once
j_call: TRBJ2-3
v_call: TRBV4-1
cdr3_aa: CASSHEGLAPDTQYF

clone_size: NA
j_call: TRBJ1-2
v_call: TRBV5-5
cdr3_aa: CASSLGGSTSGYTF

clone_size: once
j_call: TRBJ1-1
v_call: TRBV2
cdr3_aa: CASSGIRGTEAFF

clone_size: NA
j_call: TRBJ1-1
v_call: TRBV18
cdr3_aa: CASSTTGVDTEAFF

clone_size: NA
j_call: TRBJ2-6
v_call: TRBV6-5
cdr3_aa: CASCFRLGGANVLTF

clone_size: NA
j_call: TRBJ1-4
v_call: TRBV19
cdr3_aa: CASSIGGAQEKLFF

clone_size: NA
j_call: TRBJ1-2
v_call: TRBV3-1/TRBV3-2
cdr3_aa: CASSQLDRGNYGYTF

clone_size: once
j_call: TRBJ2-1
v_call: TRBV9
cdr3_aa: CASSVGGSPSYNEQFF

clone_size: NA
j_call: TRBJ1-5
v_call: TRBV5-4
cdr3_aa: CASSLQTEKAQHF

clone_size: once
j_call: TRBJ2-5
v_call: TRBV7-9
cdr3_aa: CASSLEQTRETQYF

clone_size: once
j_call: TRBJ2-5
v_call: TRBV20-1
cdr3_aa: CSAPRRETQYF

clone_size: NA
j_call: TRBJ2-7
v_call: TRBV7-9
cdr3_aa: CASSARLGEQYF

clone_size: once
j_call: TRBJ2-3
v_call: TRBV13
cdr3_aa: CASSSSGGSWMLDTQYF

clone_size: few
j_call: TRBJ1-2
v_call: TRBV7-8
cdr3_aa: CASSLGGVGNGYTF

clone_size: NA
j_call: TRBJ2-7
v_call: TRBV5-8
cdr3_aa: CASSGSRGAYEQYF

clone_size: NA
j_call: TRBJ2-7
v_call: TRBV2
cdr3_aa: CASSDPRQEAYEQYF

clone_size: NA
j_call: TRBJ1-4
v_call: TRBV5-1
cdr3_aa: CASRKGTNEKLFF

clone_size: few
j_call: TRBJ2-7
v_call: TRBV3-1/TRBV3-2
cdr3_aa: CASREASGPSYEQYF

clone_size: NA
j_call: TRBJ2-5
v_call: TRBV30
cdr3_aa: CAWSHRLWETQYF

clone_size: few
j_call: TRBJ1-5
v_call: TRBV6-6
cdr3_aa: CASSKATGLNQPQHF

clone_size: NA
j_call: TRBJ2-2
v_call: TRBV10-1
cdr3_aa: CASSLGSGELFF

clone_size: NA
j_call: TRBJ2-7
v_call: TRBV19
cdr3_aa: CASSDGASYEQYF

clone_size: NA
j_call: TRBJ1-1
v_call: TRBV9
cdr3_aa: CASSVTRTDAAFF

clone_size: NA
j_call: TRBJ1-4
v_call: TRBV15
cdr3_aa: CATSRESTGKLFF

clone_size: NA
j_call: TRBJ2-3
v_call: TRBV19
cdr3_aa: CASSIGTATTDTQYF

clone_size: once
j_call: TRBJ2-1
v_call: TRBV9
cdr3_aa: CASSVEGYSYNEQFF

clone_size: NA
j_call: TRBJ1-1
v_call: TRBV6-6
cdr3_aa: CASSPRGGMNTEAFF

clone_size: NA
j_call: TRBJ1-1
v_call: TRBV7-3
cdr3_aa: CASSLTQGEGAEAFF

clone_size: NA
j_call: TRBJ1-6
v_call: TRBV27
cdr3_aa: CASSPGTANSPLHF

clone_size: NA
j_call: TRBJ1-1
v_call: TRBV5-4
cdr3_aa: CASSYSGGTEAFF

clone_size: NA
j_call: TRBJ2-1
v_call: TRBV7-3
cdr3_aa: CASSRQDRGSNEQFF

clone_size: few
j_call: TRBJ2-1
v_call: TRBV3-1/TRBV3-2
cdr3_aa: CASSPPLQGAFGNEQFF

clone_size: once
j_call: TRBJ2-7
v_call: TRBV5-4
cdr3_aa: CASSPLPGSYEQYF

clone_size: once
j_call: TRBJ2-1
v_call: TRBV19
cdr3_aa: CASSIDGTGRSNEQFF

clone_size: once
j_call: TRBJ1-1
v_call: TRBV15
cdr3_aa: CATSRRAQSNTEAFF

clone_size: NA
j_call: TRBJ1-5
v_call: TRBV29-1
cdr3_aa: CSASDSYSNQPQHF

clone_size: NA
j_call: TRBJ2-4
v_call: TRBV12-3/TRBV12-4
cdr3_aa: CASSLDRTNIQYF

clone_size: NA
j_call: TRBJ1-5
v_call: TRBV6-5
cdr3_aa: CASSYRTGRQPQHF

clone_size: once
j_call: TRBJ2-4
v_call: TRBV9
cdr3_aa: CASSVEVGGVNIQYF

clone_size: NA
j_call: TRBJ2-1
v_call: TRBV2
cdr3_aa: CASGKGEGSYNEQFF

clone_size: NA
j_call: TRBJ2-1
v_call: TRBV6-5
cdr3_aa: CASTPAGVRGNEQFF